This section outlines one T cell receptor (beta chain) sequence together with its context. These data are taken from a study of T-cell reconstitution after alpha-beta-depleted transplantation in children. CDR3 length equals 15 residues. Trimming took off 3 bases at V and 0 bases at J, with 10 bases between the two ends. Germline V gives CDR1 KGHSH, CDR2 LQKENI. The authors prepared the TCRbeta library with unique molecular identifiers. TCRdb analysed the PCR reads with MiXCR anew, one entry per CDR3 protein. The repertoire has about 540,000 distinct CDR3 sequences, approximately 16% of them found once; the top ten carry approximately 3%.

The TCR sequence derives from a human donor who donated a stem cell graft to a child with acute lymphoblastic leukemia. This sequence joins TRBV18 and TRBJ2-3; D remains unclear. Sequenced material: PBMCs from the stem cell graft donor, taken from the stem cell graft. The CDR3 loop reads CASSPPQPSTDTQYF. In DNA form, the CDR3 reads TGTGCCAGCTCACCGCCACAACCGAGCACAGATACGCAGTATTTT.